Below are 15 T cell receptor beta chains sequenced from a single sample in a study of control samples from healthy donors and cancer patients. Repertoires were generated with immunoSEQ multiplex PCR, while TCRdb's copy carries only in-frame clones and drops some. The data contain some 79,000 clones, more than 75% of them singletons. The specimen was blood. These receptors all come from a woman in her forties or fifties in good health.

The chain is built from TRBV19 and TRBJ2-3, with D perhaps matching TRBD2 (6 bases). From germline, CDR1 is LNHDA and CDR2 SQIVND (reference sequence). Trimming removed 0 bases at V and 1 base at J, with 11 bases between. The CDR3 is 16 residues long. In nucleotides, the CDR3 is TGTGCCAGTAGTATAGATTCAGCGGGTGGCACAGATACGCAGTATTTT. It codes for CASSIDSAGGTDTQYF.

The chain couples TRBV20-1 to TRBJ2-5; D is unresolved. The CDR3 has 11 residues. Per germline, CDR1 DFQATT and CDR2 SNEGSKA (reference sequence). Trimming stripped 1 base from V and 4 bases from J, with 4 bases between. The CDR3 DNA reads as TGCAGTGCTAGAGTTGGAGAGACCCAGTACTTC. This codes for CSARVGETQYF.

The CDR3 here is CASSFFSPLSTDTQYF. CDR3 bases: TGTGCCAGCAGCTTTTTCTCTCCCCTAAGCACAGATACGCAGTATTTT. V and J are TRBV7-9 and TRBJ2-3; D not certain. V was cut by 3 bases and J by 0 bases, with 13 bases left in between. Germline CDR1 and CDR2: SEHNR and FQNEAQ (reference sequence). The CDR3 is 16 amino acids. Based on the CDR3 plus reference TRBV7-9 and TRBJ2-3, the full variable domain is DTGVSQNPRHKITKRGQNVTFRCDPISEHNRLYWYRQTLGQGPEFLTYFQNEAQLEKSRLLSDRFSAERPKGSFSTLEIQRTEQGDSAMYLCASSFFSPLSTDTQYFGPGTRLTVL.

The V and J genes are TRBV19 and TRBJ1-5; TRBD1 aligns across 7 bases. J gave up 5 bases and V 2 bases, and 12 bases lay outside the gene matches. The CDR3 sequence is 17 residues long. The germline V gene encodes CDR1 LNHDA and CDR2 SQIVND (reference sequence). The CDR3 sequence is CASSIISGQASHQPQHF. The CDR3 DNA reads TGTGCCAGTAGTATAATTTCAGGACAGGCGAGTCATCAGCCCCAGCATTTT.

Only one count was recorded for this clone. The J gene is TRBJ1-1, the V gene TRBV3-1 (or the pseudogene TRBV3-2), with D possibly TRBD1 on 5 matching bases. This CDR3 is built from 15 residues. Germline CDR1 and CDR2: LGHDT and YNNKEL (reference sequence). The ends were cut back, 1 base at V and 1 base at J, with 10 bases in the middle. CDR3 amino acids: CASSQGGRRNTEAFF. Written as DNA, the CDR3 is TGTGCCAGCAGCCAAGGGGGCAGGCGGAACACTGAAGCTTTCTTT.

A single count supports this clone. The chain combines TRBV6-5 with TRBJ2-2; D remains unclear. Trimming removed 4 bases from V and 8 bases from J, with 17 bases in between. CDR3 length: 15 residues. From germline, CDR1 is MNHEY and CDR2 SVGAGI. The CDR3 bases are TGTGCCAGCAGTTTAGTTTCTAGGGTCGGTGGGGAGCTGTTTTTT. This encodes CASSLVSRVGGELFF.

The chain employs TRBV5-1 and TRBJ2-5; D gene unclear. Germline V gene data show CDR1 as SGHRS and CDR2 as YFSETQ. The CDR3 totals 16 residues. V was trimmed by 0 bases and J by 7 bases, leaving 19 bases between them. This CDR3 is CASSLGAVPEWGTQYF. DNA of the CDR3: TGCGCCAGCAGCTTGGGAGCTGTGCCAGAATGGGGGACCCAGTACTTC.

CDR3 amino acids: CASSLLLAGNTGELFF. The CDR3, as DNA: TGTGCCAGCAGTTTATTACTAGCGGGCAACACCGGGGAGCTGTTTTTT. The chain has TRBV27 and TRBJ2-2, with TRBD2 identical over 9 bases. V lost 1 base to trimming and J lost 2 bases; unmatched junction nucleotides: 2. This CDR3 region has 16 residues. CDR1 and CDR2 (germline): MNHEY, SMNVEV (reference sequence).

This chain joins TRBV7-2 and TRBJ2-5; TRBD2 matches 8 bases. Germline CDR1 reads SGHTA; CDR2 reads FQGNSA. The J segment lost 1 base and the V segment lost 6 bases, leaving 4 bases of the junction unmatched. The CDR3 has 14 amino acids. The CDR3 nucleotides read TGTGCCAGCAGGGGACTAGGGATCCAAGAGACCCAGTACTTC. Its translation: CASRGLGIQETQYF.

V usage is TRBV13 and J usage is TRBJ2-7; 8 bases match TRBD2. CDR1 is PRHDT and CDR2 is FYEKMQ in the germline V gene (reference sequence). With V trimmed by 3 bases and J by 6 bases, 22 bases remained unmatched. The CDR3 runs 19 residues. The DNA of the CDR3 is TGTGCCAGCAGCTTGGGCTCCCCACCCACGGGACTAGTCTCATTCGAGCAGTACTTC. Protein sequence: CASSLGSPPTGLVSFEQYF.

The chain has TRBV7-8 and TRBJ2-1, with 7 bases identical to TRBD2. The V and J ends lost 1 base and 3 bases, in that order; junction bases with no gene match: 18. This CDR3 has 20 residues. Per germline, CDR1 SGHVS and CDR2 FQNEAQ. CDR3 DNA: TGTGCCAGCAGCTTAGGAGTCGTCAGCGGGGATAGCCCGGACTACAATGAGCAGTTCTTC. This encodes CASSLGVVSGDSPDYNEQFF.

The chain combines TRBV5-1 with TRBJ2-7, with 9 bases that match TRBD1. The CDR3 is 15 residues long. Germline CDR1 and CDR2: SGHRS and YFSETQ. J lost 5 bases, V lost 5 bases, and 11 bases had no gene match. Written as DNA, the CDR3 is TGCGCCAGCAGATTACGGACAGGGGACTATGACGAGCAGTACTTC. This codes for CASRLRTGDYDEQYF.

J is TRBJ2-1 and V is TRBV12-3 or TRBV12-4; D is unresolved. This CDR3 contains 13 residues. Trimming stripped 3 bases from V and 8 bases from J, with 11 bases between. The CDR3 DNA is TGTGCCAGCAGTTTGTTTATGTACGATGAGCAGTTCTTC. As protein: CASSLFMYDEQFF.

The CDR3 bases are TGTGCCAGCAGCCAAAGGGGGCGCGGCTATGGCTACACCTTC. Protein sequence: CASSQRGRGYGYTF. V and J are TRBV7-6 and TRBJ1-2; 7 nucleotides line up with TRBD1. The CDR3 totals 14 residues. From germline, CDR1 is SGHVS and CDR2 FNYEAQ. The V gene end was trimmed by 5 bases and the J gene end by 4 bases; junction bases not matched to a gene: 7.

This chain uses TRBV2 with TRBJ1-5, with TRBD1 identical over 7 bases. Trimming at V came to 6 bases and at J to 0 bases, leaving 11 bases not matched to a gene. Germline V CDR1 and CDR2: SNHLY, FYNNEI. The CDR3 runs 17 residues. The CDR3 protein is CASSPDRATDSNQPQHF. CDR3 in DNA: TGTGCCAGCAGCCCCGACAGGGCAACTGATAGCAATCAGCCCCAGCATTTT.